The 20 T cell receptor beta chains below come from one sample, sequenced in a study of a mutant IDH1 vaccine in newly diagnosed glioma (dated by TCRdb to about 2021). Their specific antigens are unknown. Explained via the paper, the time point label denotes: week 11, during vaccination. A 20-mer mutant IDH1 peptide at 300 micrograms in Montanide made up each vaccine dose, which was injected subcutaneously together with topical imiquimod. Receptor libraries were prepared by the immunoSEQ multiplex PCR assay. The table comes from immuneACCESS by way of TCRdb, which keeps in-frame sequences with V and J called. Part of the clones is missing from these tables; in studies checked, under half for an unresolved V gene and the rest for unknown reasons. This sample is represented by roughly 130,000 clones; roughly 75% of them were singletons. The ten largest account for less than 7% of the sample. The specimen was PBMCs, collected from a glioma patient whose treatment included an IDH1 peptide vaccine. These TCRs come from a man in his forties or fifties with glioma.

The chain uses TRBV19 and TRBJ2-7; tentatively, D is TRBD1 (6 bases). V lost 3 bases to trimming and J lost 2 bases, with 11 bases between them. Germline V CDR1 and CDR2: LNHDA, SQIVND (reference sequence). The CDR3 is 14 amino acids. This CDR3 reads CASSIMAGAYEQYF. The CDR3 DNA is TGTGCCAGTAGTATTATGGCAGGGGCCTACGAGCAGTACTTC.

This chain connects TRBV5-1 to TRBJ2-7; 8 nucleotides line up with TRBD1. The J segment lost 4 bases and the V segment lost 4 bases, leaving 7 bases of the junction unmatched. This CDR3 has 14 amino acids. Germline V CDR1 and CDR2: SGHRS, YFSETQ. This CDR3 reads CASSPSGTGYEQYF. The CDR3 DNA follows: TGCGCCAGCAGCCCGTCCGGGACAGGATACGAGCAGTACTTC.

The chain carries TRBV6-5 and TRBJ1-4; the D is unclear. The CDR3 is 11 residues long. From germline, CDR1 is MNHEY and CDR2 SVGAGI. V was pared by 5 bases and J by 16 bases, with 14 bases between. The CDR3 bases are TGTGCCAGCAGTGAAGCGAGTGGACGGTTTTTT. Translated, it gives CASSEASGRFF.

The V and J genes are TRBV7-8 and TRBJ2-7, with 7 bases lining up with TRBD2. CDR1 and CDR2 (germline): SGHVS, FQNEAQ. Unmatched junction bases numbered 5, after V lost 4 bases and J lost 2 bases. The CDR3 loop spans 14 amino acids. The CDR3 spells CASSSTSAAYEQYF. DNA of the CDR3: TGTGCCAGCAGCTCCACTAGCGCCGCCTACGAGCAGTACTTC.

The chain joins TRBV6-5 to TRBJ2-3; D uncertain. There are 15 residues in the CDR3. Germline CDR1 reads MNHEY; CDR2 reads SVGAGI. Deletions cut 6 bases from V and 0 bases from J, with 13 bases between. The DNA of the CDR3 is TGTGCCAGCAGCCCCCGGACCCTTAGCACAGATACGCAGTATTTT. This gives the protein CASSPRTLSTDTQYF.

CDR3 loop: CASSLGGASNQPQHF. CDR3 DNA sequence: TGTGCCAGCTCACTCGGGGGAGCGAGCAATCAGCCCCAGCATTTT. The genes are TRBV18 and TRBJ1-5; D might be TRBD1 (5 bases). The CDR3 has 15 residues. CDR1 and CDR2 from the germline V gene are KGHSH and LQKENI. V lost 4 bases to trimming and J lost 1 base, with 11 bases between them.

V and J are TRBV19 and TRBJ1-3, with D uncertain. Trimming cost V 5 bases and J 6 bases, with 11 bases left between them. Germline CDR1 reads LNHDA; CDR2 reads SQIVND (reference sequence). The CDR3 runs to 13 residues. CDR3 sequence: CASSLTPENTIYF. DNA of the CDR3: TGTGCCAGTAGTCTGACACCTGAAAACACCATATATTTT.

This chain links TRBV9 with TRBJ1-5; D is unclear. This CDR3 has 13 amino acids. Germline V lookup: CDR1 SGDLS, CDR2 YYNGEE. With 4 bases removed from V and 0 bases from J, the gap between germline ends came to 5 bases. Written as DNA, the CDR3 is TGTGCCAGCAGCTCCGGTAGCAATCAGCCCCAGCATTTT. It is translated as CASSSGSNQPQHF.

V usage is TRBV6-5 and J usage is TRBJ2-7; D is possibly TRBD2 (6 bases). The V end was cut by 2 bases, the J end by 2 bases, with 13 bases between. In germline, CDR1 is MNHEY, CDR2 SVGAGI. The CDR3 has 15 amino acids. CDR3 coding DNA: TGTGCCAGCAGTTACAGGCGGGAACCCCCCTACGAGCAGTACTTC. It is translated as CASSYRREPPYEQYF.

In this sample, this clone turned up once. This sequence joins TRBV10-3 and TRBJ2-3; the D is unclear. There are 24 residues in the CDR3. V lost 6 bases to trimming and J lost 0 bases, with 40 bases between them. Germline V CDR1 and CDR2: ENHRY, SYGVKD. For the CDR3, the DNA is TGTGCCATCAGCCCCGTTGGCCGATTGCCCGGTAGCAAGGATTCCTCCTTTAGCACAGATACGCAGTATTTT. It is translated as CAISPVGRLPGSKDSSFSTDTQYF.

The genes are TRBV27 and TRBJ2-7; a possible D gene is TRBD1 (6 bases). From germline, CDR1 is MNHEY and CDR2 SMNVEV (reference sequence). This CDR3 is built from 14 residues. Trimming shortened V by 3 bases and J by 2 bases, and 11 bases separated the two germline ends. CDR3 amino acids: CASSFTRGAYEQYF. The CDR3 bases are TGTGCCAGCAGTTTTACCAGGGGAGCCTACGAGCAGTACTTC.

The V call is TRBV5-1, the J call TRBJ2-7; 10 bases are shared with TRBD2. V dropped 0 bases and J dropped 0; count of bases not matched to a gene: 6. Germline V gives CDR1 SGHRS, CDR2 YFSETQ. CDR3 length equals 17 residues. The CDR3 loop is CASSLAPTSGFSYEQYF. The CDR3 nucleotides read TGCGCCAGCAGCTTGGCCCCGACTAGCGGGTTCTCCTACGAGCAGTACTTC.

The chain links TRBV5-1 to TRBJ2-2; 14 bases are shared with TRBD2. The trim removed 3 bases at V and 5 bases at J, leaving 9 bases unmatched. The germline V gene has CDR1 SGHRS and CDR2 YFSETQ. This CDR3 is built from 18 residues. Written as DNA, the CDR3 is TGCGCCAGCAGCTCCAACACCCGGACTAGCGGGAGGACCGGGGAGCTGTTTTTT. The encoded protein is CASSSNTRTSGRTGELFF.

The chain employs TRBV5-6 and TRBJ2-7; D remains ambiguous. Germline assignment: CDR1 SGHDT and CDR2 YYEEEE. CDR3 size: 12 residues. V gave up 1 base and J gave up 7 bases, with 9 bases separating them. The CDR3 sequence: CASSLPPEEQYF. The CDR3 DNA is TGTGCCAGCAGCTTGCCCCCGGAGGAGCAGTACTTC.

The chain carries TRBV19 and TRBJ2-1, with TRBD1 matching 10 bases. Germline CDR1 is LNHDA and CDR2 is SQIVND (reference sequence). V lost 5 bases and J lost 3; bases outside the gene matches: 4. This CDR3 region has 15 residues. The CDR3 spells CASSLGTGDYNEQFF. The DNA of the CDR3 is TGTGCCAGTAGTCTCGGGACAGGGGACTACAATGAGCAGTTCTTC.

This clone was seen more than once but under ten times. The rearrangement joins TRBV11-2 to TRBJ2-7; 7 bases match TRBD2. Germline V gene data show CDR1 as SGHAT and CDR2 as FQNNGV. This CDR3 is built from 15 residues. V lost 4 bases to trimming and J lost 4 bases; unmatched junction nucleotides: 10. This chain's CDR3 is CASSSERGGMYEQYF. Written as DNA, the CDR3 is TGTGCCAGCAGCTCTGAGCGGGGAGGGATGTACGAGCAGTACTTC.

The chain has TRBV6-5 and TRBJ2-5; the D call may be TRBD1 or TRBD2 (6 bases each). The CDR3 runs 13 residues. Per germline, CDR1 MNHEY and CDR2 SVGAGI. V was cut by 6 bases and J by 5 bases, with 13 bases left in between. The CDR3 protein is CASSGGRYETQYF. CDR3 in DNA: TGTGCCAGCAGCGGGGGCCGATACGAGACCCAGTACTTC.

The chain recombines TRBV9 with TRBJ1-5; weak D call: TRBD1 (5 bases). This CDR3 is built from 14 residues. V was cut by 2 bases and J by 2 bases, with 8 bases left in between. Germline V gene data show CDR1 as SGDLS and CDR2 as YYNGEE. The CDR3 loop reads CASSVAGGNQPQHF. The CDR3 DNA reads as TGTGCCAGCAGCGTGGCGGGGGGCAATCAGCCCCAGCATTTT.

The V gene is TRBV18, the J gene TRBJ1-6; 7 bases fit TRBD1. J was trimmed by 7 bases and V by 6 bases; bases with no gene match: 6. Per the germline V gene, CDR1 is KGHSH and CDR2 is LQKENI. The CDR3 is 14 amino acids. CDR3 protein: CASSPGQENSPLHF. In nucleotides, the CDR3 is TGTGCCAGCTCGCCCGGACAGGAGAATTCACCCCTCCACTTT.

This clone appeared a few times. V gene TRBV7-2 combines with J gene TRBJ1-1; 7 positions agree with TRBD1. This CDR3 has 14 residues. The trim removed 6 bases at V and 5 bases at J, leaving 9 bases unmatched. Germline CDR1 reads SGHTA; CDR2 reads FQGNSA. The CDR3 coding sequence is TGTGCCAGCAGTTCCGACAGGGCGGGTACTGAAGCTTTCTTT. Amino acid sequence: CASSSDRAGTEAFF.